The rows below give T cell receptor beta chains drawn from one sample of a study of cytomegalovirus exposure and HLA in healthy donors. Assay: immunoSEQ multiplex PCR; the TCRdb copy retains only in-frame clones and omits some. The sample contains about 98,000 clones, more than 60% of which appear only once. The sample consisted of PBMCs. These receptors originate from a man aged 45-65 years in good health and CMV-seronegative. The CDR3 runs from the conserved cysteine through the conserved F or W. A D gene is named only where the DNA matches it firmly. Not every row has a clone size; where given, it reads once, few, many or a size class.

CDR3 DNA | CDR3 protein | D gene | clone size | J gene | V gene
TGTGCCAGTAGTATCTCGGGAAGCTCCTATAATTCACCCCTCCACTTT | CASSISGSSYNSPLHF | . | . | TRBJ1-6 | TRBV19
TGTGCCAGTAGTAAGGGGTACTCTGGGGCCAACGTCCTGACTTTC | CASSKGYSGANVLTF | . | . | TRBJ2-6 | TRBV19
TGTGCCAGCAGCTCGACAGGGAGGCGGCCACCCCTCCACTTT | CASSSTGRRPPLHF | TRBD1 | . | TRBJ1-6 | TRBV7-9
TGTGCCAGCAGTTTACAGGGTAGGGCCTATGGCTACACCTTC | CASSLQGRAYGYTF | . | . | TRBJ1-2 | TRBV2
TGTGCCAGCAGTTCAGGACAGGGGGCCACCCACCGTGGCTACACCTTC | CASSSGQGATHRGYTF | TRBD1 | . | TRBJ1-2 | TRBV28
TGTGCCAGCAGCCATTATCGGGACAAAGTCCACGAGCAGTACTTC | CASSHYRDKVHEQYF | . | . | TRBJ2-7 | TRBV14
TGTGCCAGCAGCTCCGGACAGGGTAGGGGTACCGGGGAGCTGTTTTTT | CASSSGQGRGTGELFF | TRBD1 | . | TRBJ2-2 | TRBV7-2
TGTGCCAGCAGCTATCCCTTCCGGGACAGGGTAAATGGCTACACCTTC | CASSYPFRDRVNGYTF | TRBD1 | few | TRBJ1-2 | TRBV28
TGCGCCAGCGGTCCGGGACAGAACCTGATTCGGGGCAATGAGCAGTTCTTC | CASGPGQNLIRGNEQFF | TRBD1 | few | TRBJ2-1 | TRBV5-1
TGCGCCAGCAGCGGAGAGATGACAGGGGGCAGTTCACCCCTCCACTTT | CASSGEMTGGSSPLHF | TRBD1 | once | TRBJ1-6 | TRBV5-1
TGTGCCAGCAGTTACTCGAGTGGGGCGGGGTACGAGCAGTACTTC | CASSYSSGAGYEQYF | . | . | TRBJ2-7 | TRBV6-6
TGCGCCAGCAGCCACACGCCGGGGGGAACGGTTTACAATGAGCAGTTCTTC | CASSHTPGGTVYNEQFF | TRBD2 | . | TRBJ2-1 | TRBV4-1
TGTGCCAGCAGCTTGGGGGGGGTAGGTGGCTACACCTTC | CASSLGGVGGYTF | . | . | TRBJ1-2 | TRBV7-2
TGTGCCAGCAGGGACAGGGTTATCGGGGAGCTGTTTTTT | CASRDRVIGELFF | TRBD1 | . | TRBJ2-2 | TRBV2
TGTGCCAGCAGGCGACAGGGGGTGGATCAGCCCCAGCATTTT | CASRRQGVDQPQHF | TRBD1 | many | TRBJ1-5 | TRBV5-8
TGTGCCAGCAGCTTGGTTGGCAGGGGGACGGTTGGCTACACCTTC | CASSLVGRGTVGYTF | TRBD1 | . | TRBJ1-2 | TRBV5-4
TGTGCCAGCAGTGAAGCAGGGGCTGAAGCTTTCTTT | CASSEAGAEAFF | . | few | TRBJ1-1 | TRBV25-1
TGCGCCAGCAGCCAAGCCCCGGATCAGCCCCAGCATTTT | CASSQAPDQPQHF | . | . | TRBJ1-5 | TRBV4-1
TGTGCCATCAGTGTAATACGGGAGGGCCGCTACGAGCAGTACTTC | CAISVIREGRYEQYF | TRBD2 | once | TRBJ2-7 | TRBV10-3
TGTGCCAGCAGCCCCGGACAGGGTCGGACCGGGGAGCTGTTTTTT | CASSPGQGRTGELFF | TRBD1 | . | TRBJ2-2 | TRBV2
TGTGCCAGTAGCCGGACAGGGTCAAGCTACGAGCAGTACTTC | CASSRTGSSYEQYF | TRBD1 | . | TRBJ2-7 | TRBV19
TGTGCCAGCAGCTTAGTTGAGCGGAGCTACGAGCAGTACTTC | CASSLVERSYEQYF | . | . | TRBJ2-7 | TRBV7-9
TGTGCCAGCAGCTTACAGGGGCTGTCGACCGAGCAGTACTTC | CASSLQGLSTEQYF | . | . | TRBJ2-7 | TRBV7-2
TGTGCCAGCAGCTTAGGGGGGGGAAGCTATGGCTACACCTTC | CASSLGGGSYGYTF | . | once | TRBJ1-2 | TRBV7-2
TGTGCCAGCAGCCAGGGGGCGAGCACTGAAGCTTTCTTT | CASSQGASTEAFF | TRBD1 | . | TRBJ1-1 | TRBV7-6
TGTGCCAGCAGCGTAGAGGCGGACAGGGTCTACACCTTC | CASSVEADRVYTF | TRBD1 | . | TRBJ1-2 | TRBV7-2
TGTGCCAGCATCCTCACGGGAAGCGGTGGGAATGAGCAGTTCTTC | CASILTGSGGNEQFF | . | once | TRBJ2-1 | TRBV7-9
TGTGCCAGTAGTATTGGGACAGGGGTTGAAGCTTTCTTT | CASSIGTGVEAFF | TRBD1 | few | TRBJ1-1 | TRBV19
TGTGCCACCAGCAGAGGGGCGGGAGGGGGGAATGAGCAGTTCTTC | CATSRGAGGGNEQFF | TRBD2 | . | TRBJ2-1 | TRBV15
TGTGCCAGCAGCCCCCCGGGGGAGCAAGAGACCCAGTACTTC | CASSPPGEQETQYF | . | . | TRBJ2-5 | TRBV7-9
TGTGCCAGCAGTTACTTCGGTGGAGCTAACTATGGCTACACCTTC | CASSYFGGANYGYTF | . | . | TRBJ1-2 | TRBV6-5
TGTGCCAGCAGCCGAGGGGGACAGGCGGCGACTGAAGCTTTCTTT | CASSRGGQAATEAFF | TRBD1 | . | TRBJ1-1 | TRBV14
TGTGCCAGCTCCCCCGCCCTTACCTCCTACGAGCAGTACTTC | CASSPALTSYEQYF | . | . | TRBJ2-7 | TRBV18
TGTGCCAGCAGCTCGACAGGGGGCGGGGGCACAGATACGCAGTATTTT | CASSSTGGGGTDTQYF | TRBD1 | . | TRBJ2-3 | TRBV11-3
TGTGCCAGCTCGGCCGGGAACCTATACGAGCAGTACTTC | CASSAGNLYEQYF | . | . | TRBJ2-7 | TRBV18
TGTGCCAGCAGCTCTGGACAGGTTGGGATAGGAGGCTACACCTTC | CASSSGQVGIGGYTF | TRBD1 | few | TRBJ1-2 | TRBV5-4
TGTGCCAGCAGCTCAAAGCCCTCCGGGACTAGCGTAATGAGCTCCTACAATGAGCAGTTCTTC | CASSSKPSGTSVMSSYNEQFF | TRBD2 | . | TRBJ2-1 | TRBV7-6
TGTGCCAGCAGCCAAAGATCATATGGCTACGAGGCAGATACGCAGTATTTT | CASSQRSYGYEADTQYF | . | . | TRBJ2-3 | TRBV4-2
TGTGCCAGCAGCTCGACTGACAGGAACTATGGCTACACCTTC | CASSSTDRNYGYTF | . | few | TRBJ1-2 | TRBV5-4
TGTGCCAGCAGTTCCATAGCGGGGGGCGGTTACGAGCAGTACTTC | CASSSIAGGGYEQYF | TRBD2 | . | TRBJ2-7 | TRBV27
TGTGCCTGGAGTAACCCCCCGGCCGGGGAGCTGTTTTTT | CAWSNPPAGELFF | . | . | TRBJ2-2 | TRBV30